The source of this TCR beta chain is a study of T-cell reconstitution after alpha-beta-depleted transplantation in children (dated by TCRdb to the mid-2010s). Regarding the research as a whole: The study quantitatively tracked T-cell immune reconstitution after TCRalphabeta/CD19-depleted allogeneic hematopoietic cell transplantation in children using TCR repertoire profiling.

Libraries were prepared through PCR. This sample was sequenced with an Illumina HiSeq 2500. TCR libraries were prepared with molecular barcoding, using unique molecular identifiers to normalize TCRbeta repertoire quantification. TCRdb applied fastp at Q25 and MiXCR to the public reads, then kept only in-frame beta chains. When rows share a CDR3 protein, they turn into one entry using the most common DNA and genes. For this sample there are over 70,000 distinct CDR3 sequences; roughly 8.3% appear just once. Clones ranked in the top ten supply roughly 7% of the sample. This clonotype was counted ten times or more. Its antigen target is currently unknown. It has no much larger one-base neighbor in the sample; base qualities were not kept. CDR1 is given as DFQATT and CDR2 as SNEGSKA, both from the germline V gene (reference sequence). There are 14 amino acids in the CDR3, from cysteine to phenylalanine inclusive. Solely the CDR3 DNA is kept, with 42 bases framed from the first base. Ends trimmed: V by 3 bases, J by 6 bases; bases unmatched to a gene: 7.

The sample was PBMCs from the stem cell graft donor, taken from the stem cell graft. The TCR originated in a human donor who donated a stem cell graft to a child with congenital amegakaryocytic thrombocytopenia. This chain joins TRBV20-1 to TRBJ1-4, with 7 middle bases fitting TRBD1. The CDR3 in this case is CSASQGDWDEKLFF. In nucleotide form, the sequence is TGCAGTGCTAGCCAGGGGGACTGGGATGAAAAACTGTTTTTT.